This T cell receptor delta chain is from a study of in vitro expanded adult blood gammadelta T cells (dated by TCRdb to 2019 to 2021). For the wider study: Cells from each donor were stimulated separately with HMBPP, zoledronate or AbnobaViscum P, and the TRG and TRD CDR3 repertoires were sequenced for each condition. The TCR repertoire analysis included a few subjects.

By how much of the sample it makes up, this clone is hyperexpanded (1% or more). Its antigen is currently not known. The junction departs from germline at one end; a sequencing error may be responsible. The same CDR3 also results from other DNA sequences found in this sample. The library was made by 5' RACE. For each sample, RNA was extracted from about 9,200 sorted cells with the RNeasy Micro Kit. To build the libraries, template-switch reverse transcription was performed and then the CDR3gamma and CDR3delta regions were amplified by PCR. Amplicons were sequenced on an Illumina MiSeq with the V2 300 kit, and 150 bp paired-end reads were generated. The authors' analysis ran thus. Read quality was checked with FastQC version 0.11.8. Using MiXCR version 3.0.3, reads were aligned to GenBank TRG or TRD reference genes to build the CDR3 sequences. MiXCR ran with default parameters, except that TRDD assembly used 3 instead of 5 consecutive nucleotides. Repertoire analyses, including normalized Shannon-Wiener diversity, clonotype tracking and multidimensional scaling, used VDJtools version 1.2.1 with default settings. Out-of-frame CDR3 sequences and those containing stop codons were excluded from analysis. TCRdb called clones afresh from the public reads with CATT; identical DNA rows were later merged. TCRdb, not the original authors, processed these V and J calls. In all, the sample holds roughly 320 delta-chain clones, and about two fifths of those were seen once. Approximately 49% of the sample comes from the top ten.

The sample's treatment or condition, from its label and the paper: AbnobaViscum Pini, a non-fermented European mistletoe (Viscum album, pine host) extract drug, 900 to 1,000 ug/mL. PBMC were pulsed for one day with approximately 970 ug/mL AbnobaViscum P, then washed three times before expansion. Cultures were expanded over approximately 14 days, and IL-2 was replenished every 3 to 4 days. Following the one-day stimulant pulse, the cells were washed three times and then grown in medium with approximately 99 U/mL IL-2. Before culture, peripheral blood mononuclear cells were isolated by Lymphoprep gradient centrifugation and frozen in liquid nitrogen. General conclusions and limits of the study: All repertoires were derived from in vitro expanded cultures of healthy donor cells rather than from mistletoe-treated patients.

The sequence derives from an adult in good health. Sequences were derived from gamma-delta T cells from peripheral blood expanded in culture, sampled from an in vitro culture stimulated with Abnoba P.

DNA sequence: TGTGCCTGTGACTCTCTGGGGGGCCCGGCTACGACCGACGATAACCTCATCTTT. It encodes CACDSLGGPATTDDNLIF. The sequence is built from TRDV2 and TRDJ1, with 7 bases aligning to TRDD3. Its CDR3 holds 18 amino acids, cysteine through phenylalanine. Just the 54-base CDR3 DNA is kept, in frame starting at base 1. The germline V gene yields GEAIGNYY for CDR1 and EKD for CDR2.